The present T cell receptor (beta chain) was sequenced within a study of blood T cells in healthy people across ages. The CDR3 has 14 amino acids. Germline V gives CDR1 SEHNR, CDR2 FQNEAQ (reference sequence). Trimming shortened V by 5 bases and J by 4 bases, and 14 bases separated the two germline ends. For the second PCR, which ran for about 6 to 12 cycles, a sample-barcoded 5' primer and a J-beta primer mix were used. In TCRdb, the 5' RACE reads were re-called with MiXCR into one record per CDR3 protein. The sample has about 830,000 distinct CDR3 sequences; around 62% are singletons. The TCR originated in a man aged 30-40 years in good health. The specimen was blood. This chain joins TRBV7-9 and TRBJ2-5, with D perhaps given as TRBD1 or TRBD2 (6 bases each). CDR3 in amino acids: CASSPRTAGETQYF. CDR3 in DNA: TGTGCCAGCAGCCCTCGGACAGCGGGAGAGACCCAGTACTTC. Filled out from reference TRBV7-9 and TRBJ2-5, the complete variable domain reads DTGVSQNPRHKITKRGQNVTFRCDPISEHNRLYWYRQTLGQGPEFLTYFQNEAQLEKSRLLSDRFSAERPKGSFSTLEIQRTEQGDSAMYLCASSPRTAGETQYFGPGTRLLVL.